The 26 T cell receptor beta chains given below trace back to one sample, sequenced in a study of shared T cell receptors in the human thymus. Sequenced by immunoSEQ multiplex PCR; TCRdb stores in-frame clones only, minus some. The repertoire has under 450,000 clones, over 90% of them found once; the top ten carry around 0.019%. Input material: thymocytes. Source of these receptors: a human donor.

The V call is TRBV11-2, the J call TRBJ2-1, with D maybe TRBD1 (6 bases). V lost 5 bases and J lost 4, with 18 bases in between. CDR1 is SGHAT, CDR2 FQNNGV, per germline. The CDR3 extends over 16 amino acids. This CDR3 reads CASSPGVHPAYNEQFF. The CDR3 bases are TGTGCCAGCAGCCCAGGGGTCCACCCGGCGTACAATGAGCAGTTCTTC. Filled out from reference TRBV11-2 and TRBJ2-1, the complete variable domain reads EAGVAQSPRYKIIEKRQSVAFWCNPISGHATLYWYQQILGQGPKLLIQFQNNGVVDDSQLPKDRFSAERLKGVDSTLKIQPAKLEDSAVYLCASSPGVHPAYNEQFFGPGTRLTVL.

The chain couples TRBV20-1 to TRBJ2-1, with no clear D. Germline lookup yields CDR1 DFQATT and CDR2 SNEGSKA (reference sequence). Trimming took 3 bases from V and 8 from J, leaving 8 bases between them. The CDR3 extends over 11 amino acids. The CDR3 DNA sequence: TGCAGTGCTAGCTCAGGCCATGAGCAGTTCTTC. This encodes CSASSGHEQFF.

This clone was seen just once. The genes are TRBV6-5 and TRBJ1-2, with 8 bases fitting TRBD1. This CDR3 spans 13 amino acids. V lost 6 bases, J lost 4 bases, and 4 bases stayed unmatched. Germline-derived CDR1 and CDR2 are MNHEY and SVGAGI. CDR3 sequence reads: CASRTGDGYGYTF. The DNA for the CDR3 is TGTGCCAGCAGGACAGGGGACGGCTATGGCTACACCTTC.

The chain carries TRBV25-1 and TRBJ2-3, with 9 bases aligning to TRBD2. CDR3 size: 17 residues. V was pared by 1 base and J by 4 bases, with 9 bases of the junction left unmatched. Germline lookup yields CDR1 MGHDK and CDR2 SYGVNS. The CDR3 reads CASSELASGMQADTQYF. Written as DNA, the CDR3 is TGTGCCAGCAGTGAATTAGCTAGCGGGATGCAGGCAGATACGCAGTATTTT.

The chain uses TRBV2 and TRBJ2-7; 8 bases line up with TRBD2. V lost 2 bases and J lost 5; bases outside the gene matches: 14. Per the germline V gene, CDR1 is SNHLY and CDR2 is FYNNEI. This CDR3 is built from 17 residues. Written as DNA, the CDR3 is TGTGCCAGCAGTGAATCGATTAGGGGCGGGAGGATCCACGAGCAGTACTTC. This encodes CASSESIRGGRIHEQYF.

The chain carries TRBV27 and TRBJ2-5; D is perhaps TRBD2 (6 bases). CDR3 length: 13 residues. Germline CDR1 is MNHEY and CDR2 is SMNVEV (reference sequence). Trimming left V 6 bases short and J 4 bases short, with 12 bases between. The CDR3 protein is CASSCRGTETQYF. The CDR3 DNA reads as TGTGCCAGCAGCTGTCGGGGGACAGAGACCCAGTACTTC.

The CDR3 nucleotides are TGCGCCAGCAGCATAACGTACCCGACCTACGAGCAGTACTTC. Its translation is CASSITYPTYEQYF. V usage is TRBV5-1 and J usage is TRBJ2-7, with D unresolved. This CDR3 region has 14 residues. Trimming pared 4 bases from V and 2 bases from J, leaving 13 bases between. From germline, CDR1 is SGHRS and CDR2 YFSETQ.

The chain couples TRBV27 to TRBJ1-2; 11 nucleotides agree with TRBD1. This CDR3 is built from 14 residues. V lost 7 bases and J lost 7; bases outside the gene matches: 8. Germline V gene lookup returns CDR1 MNHEY and CDR2 SMNVEV (reference sequence). The CDR3 DNA sequence: TGTGCCAGCACTAAAACCGGGACAGGGGGTGGCTACACCTTC. Amino acids: CASTKTGTGGGYTF.

The rearrangement links TRBV5-5 to TRBJ2-1, with 9 bases matching TRBD2. Germline V gene lookup returns CDR1 SGHKS and CDR2 YYEKEE (reference sequence). This CDR3 region has 14 residues. J lost 4 bases, V lost 4 bases, and 3 bases had no gene match. In DNA form, the CDR3 reads TGTGCCAGCAGCATAGCGGGAGATTACAATGAGCAGTTCTTC. This codes for CASSIAGDYNEQFF.

The rearrangement links TRBV2 to TRBJ2-5; 7 bases are shared with TRBD2. J gave up 4 bases and V 3 bases, and 8 bases lay outside the gene matches. The CDR3 extends over 15 amino acids. The germline V gene has CDR1 SNHLY and CDR2 FYNNEI. The CDR3 loop reads CASSEGEGRGETQYF. The CDR3 DNA sequence: TGTGCCAGCAGTGAGGGGGAGGGTCGAGGAGAGACCCAGTACTTC.

This sequence joins TRBV7-9 and TRBJ2-1, with 13 bases fitting TRBD2. The length of the CDR3 is 15 residues. V shed 5 bases and J 8 bases; nucleotides not matched to a gene: 6. Looked up from germline, CDR1 is SEHNR and CDR2 is FQNEAQ (reference sequence). CDR3 region: CASSLTSGRADEQFF. DNA of the CDR3: TGTGCCAGCAGCCTAACTAGCGGGAGGGCCGATGAGCAGTTCTTC.

This clone came up a few times. The V gene is TRBV6-1, the J gene TRBJ1-5; D remains unclear. The germline V and J ends were trimmed by 8 bases and 6 bases, with 11 bases remaining between them. This CDR3 contains 12 residues. From germline, CDR1 is MNHNS and CDR2 SASEGT. The CDR3 DNA reads TGTGCCAGCGAGGGAACGGCTCAGCCCCAGCATTTT. Its translation: CASEGTAQPQHF.

The chain is built from TRBV19 and TRBJ2-2; TRBD2 agrees at 9 bases. Per the germline V gene, CDR1 is LNHDA and CDR2 is SQIVND (reference sequence). This CDR3 contains 16 residues. J was trimmed by 3 bases and V by 4 bases; bases with no gene match: 6. The CDR3 DNA is TGTGCCAGTAGTACCAGACTAGCGGATTACACCGGGGAGCTGTTTTTT. This sequence encodes CASSTRLADYTGELFF.

This clone has just one count. The chain uses TRBV7-9 and TRBJ2-1, with TRBD2 matching over 8 bases. The CDR3 runs 15 residues. CDR1 is SEHNR and CDR2 is FQNEAQ in the germline V gene (reference sequence). The trim removed 6 bases at V and 3 bases at J, leaving 7 bases unmatched. CDR3 coding DNA: TGTGCCAGCAGTCACCGTAGCGGGGACTACAATGAGCAGTTCTTC. Its translation: CASSHRSGDYNEQFF.

The chain joins TRBV10-1 to TRBJ2-3, with D perhaps TRBD1 (5 bases). The CDR3 loop spans 17 amino acids. Per the germline V gene, CDR1 is WNHNN and CDR2 is SYGVQD (reference sequence). V was cut by 0 bases and J by 1 base, with 14 bases left in between. The CDR3 bases are TGCGCCAGCAGTGAGTCTCCAGGCACCAGGGGCACAGATACGCAGTATTTT. Amino acids: CASSESPGTRGTDTQYF.

The CDR3 sequence: CASSPGEGVGEQFF. CDR3 DNA sequence: TGTGCCAGCAGCCCCGGGGAGGGGGTCGGTGAGCAGTTCTTC. The V gene is TRBV7-9, the J gene TRBJ2-1; D perhaps matches TRBD2 (7 bases). Germline V gene sequence: CDR1 SEHNR, CDR2 FQNEAQ (reference sequence). Trimming cost V 5 bases and J 9 bases, with 17 bases left between them. The CDR3 has 14 residues.

The chain combines TRBV9 with TRBJ1-1; the D gene is possibly TRBD1 (6 bases). This CDR3 region has 13 residues. The germline V gene encodes CDR1 SGDLS and CDR2 YYNGEE. Deletions cut 3 bases from V and 7 bases from J, with 13 bases between. Here the CDR3 DNA reads TGTGCCAGCAGCGGACGCGGGGGCCATGAAGCTTTCTTT. This codes for CASSGRGGHEAFF.

This clone was recorded once. The chain is built from TRBV7-2 and TRBJ2-3; D call uncertain. Per the germline V gene, CDR1 is SGHTA and CDR2 is FQGNSA. The CDR3 spans 14 residues. Trimming stripped 2 bases from V and 4 bases from J, with 10 bases between. The CDR3 sequence is CASSLSLRPDTQYF. The CDR3 nucleotides are TGTGCCAGCAGCTTAAGTCTCAGGCCAGATACGCAGTATTTT.

For the CDR3, the DNA is TGTGCCAGTGGAAGGGGACCGGGCAATCAGCCCCAGCATTTT. Its translation is CASGRGPGNQPQHF. This sequence joins TRBV5-5 and TRBJ1-5, with D perhaps TRBD1 (5 bases). Germline V gene sequence: CDR1 SGHKS, CDR2 YYEKEE (reference sequence). The CDR3 sequence is 14 residues long. Trimming took off 8 bases at V and 2 bases at J, with 14 bases between the two ends.

The rearrangement links TRBV4-3 to TRBJ2-7; the D gene could be TRBD1 or TRBD2 (6 bases each). Per the germline V gene, CDR1 is LGHNA and CDR2 is YSLEER. The CDR3 spans 15 residues. Trimming removed 3 bases from V and 10 bases from J, with 22 bases in between. The CDR3 loop reads CASSQKKGGQGSQYF. CDR3 nucleotide sequence: TGCGCCAGCAGCCAGAAAAAGGGGGGACAAGGCAGCCAGTACTTC.

The J gene is TRBJ1-2, the V gene TRBV28; D is perhaps TRBD1 (6 bases). The CDR3 contains 14 residues. Germline V gives CDR1 MDHEN, CDR2 SYDVKM. The V end lost 4 bases, the J end lost 6 bases, and 15 bases lay between the germline ends. The CDR3 nucleotides read TGTGCCAGCAGTTCCGGTATAGACAGGAATGGCTACACCTTC. Translating gives CASSSGIDRNGYTF.

The chain combines TRBV28 with TRBJ2-7; TRBD1 matches 9 bases. In germline, CDR1 is MDHEN, CDR2 SYDVKM. V shed 3 bases and J 4 bases; nucleotides not matched to a gene: 7. This CDR3 is built from 15 residues. CDR3 in amino acids: CASSLSRDREYEQYF. CDR3 DNA sequence: TGTGCCAGCAGTTTGAGCCGGGACAGGGAGTACGAGCAGTACTTC.

The CDR3 region is CASPGTSGNTGELFF. The CDR3 DNA follows: TGTGCCAGCCCCGGGACTAGCGGGAACACCGGGGAGCTGTTTTTT. This chain uses TRBV2 with TRBJ2-2, with 11 bases aligning to TRBD2. J lost 1 base, V lost 8 bases, and 3 bases had no gene match. The CDR3 spans 15 residues. Per germline, CDR1 SNHLY and CDR2 FYNNEI.

The chain recombines TRBV9 with TRBJ2-1, with D uncertain. V was cut by 5 bases and J by 10 bases, with 16 bases left in between. This CDR3 has 13 residues. Germline assignment: CDR1 SGDLS and CDR2 YYNGEE. CDR3 in DNA: TGTGCCAGCAGTCCTATTTGGATGGCCGAGCAGTTCTTC. Translated, it gives CASSPIWMAEQFF.

The chain is built from TRBV7-9 and TRBJ2-1, with 12 bases fitting TRBD1. CDR3 length: 18 residues. V trimming: 8 bases; J trimming: 4 bases; junction bases outside the gene matches: 15. CDR1 and CDR2 from the germline V gene are SEHNR and FQNEAQ (reference sequence). The CDR3 sequence is CASGPKPGQGAGYNEQFF. DNA for the CDR3: TGTGCCAGCGGACCAAAACCGGGACAGGGGGCGGGTTACAATGAGCAGTTCTTC.

The chain is built from TRBV7-2 and TRBJ2-6; D gene unclear. The CDR3 sequence is 16 residues long. The V and J ends lost 4 bases and 3 bases respectively, with 13 bases between them. The germline gives CDR1 SGHTA, CDR2 FQGNSA. As DNA, the CDR3 is TGTGCCAGCAGCTCGCGGAAGCACTTTGGGGCCAACGTCCTGACTTTC. It yields the protein CASSSRKHFGANVLTF.